This entry is about one TCR beta chain. What it binds is not known. These data originate in a study of cytomegalovirus exposure and HLA in healthy donors. With 6 bases removed from V and 5 bases from J, the gap between germline ends came to 16 bases. The V gene's germline CDR1 is MNHNY and CDR2 SVGAGI (reference sequence). This CDR3 has 14 residues. Though nominally healthy at sampling, donors likely had unrecorded immune exposures. The PCR had 60 Vbeta and 13 Jbeta primers. Generated by immunoSEQ multiplex PCR, the TCRdb table keeps only in-frame clones and is missing some. Of tens of thousands of clones detected, 55% to 70% appear once; the ten largest clones hold under 6%. Findings and caveats of the study: Near-uniform donor sequencing depth was presumed by presence/absence analyses. The study labeled more than 150 TCR beta chains cytomegalovirus-associated.

This clonotype originated in a boy younger than 18 in good health and CMV-seropositive. Material for sequencing was PBMCs. This chain uses TRBV6-6 with TRBJ1-1, with D possibly matching TRBD1 (5 bases). The CDR3 protein is CASRSIRGSTEAFF. The DNA for the CDR3 is TGTGCCAGCAGATCTATTAGGGGATCGACTGAAGCTTTCTTT.